The rows below give T cell receptor beta chains drawn from one sample of a study of blood T cell repertoires in COVID-19. The method was immunoSEQ multiplex PCR; TCRdb's version includes in-frame clones alone and lacks a portion of them. Of around 270,000 clones listed, roughly 86% are singletons. The sequenced sample consisted of peripheral blood. These receptors were taken from a woman aged 55-69 years with COVID-19, enrolled during active disease. The conserved cysteine and the conserved F or W are not part of the CDR3 here. The order of the fields is V gene, J gene, CDR3 protein.

v_call: TRBV18; j_call: TRBJ2-1; cdr3_aa: ASSPGAGHYNEQF
v_call: TRBV13; j_call: TRBJ2-2; cdr3_aa: ASSLTVFGGGSTGELF
v_call: TRBV7-9; j_call: TRBJ2-1; cdr3_aa: ASSLAQHNEQF
v_call: TRBV30; j_call: TRBJ2-5; cdr3_aa: AWSAPGLAGGRETQY
v_call: TRBV4-1; j_call: TRBJ1-4; cdr3_aa: ASSQDPRGLVEKLF
v_call: TRBV5-4; j_call: TRBJ2-5; cdr3_aa: ASSLRGRGVETQY
v_call: TRBV6-5; j_call: TRBJ2-7; cdr3_aa: ASSSTTTYEQY
v_call: TRBV18; j_call: TRBJ2-2; cdr3_aa: ASSLPGLAGTGELF
v_call: TRBV7-9; j_call: TRBJ2-7; cdr3_aa: ASSLVGYEQY
v_call: TRBV2; j_call: TRBJ2-7; cdr3_aa: ASKVSGSYEQY